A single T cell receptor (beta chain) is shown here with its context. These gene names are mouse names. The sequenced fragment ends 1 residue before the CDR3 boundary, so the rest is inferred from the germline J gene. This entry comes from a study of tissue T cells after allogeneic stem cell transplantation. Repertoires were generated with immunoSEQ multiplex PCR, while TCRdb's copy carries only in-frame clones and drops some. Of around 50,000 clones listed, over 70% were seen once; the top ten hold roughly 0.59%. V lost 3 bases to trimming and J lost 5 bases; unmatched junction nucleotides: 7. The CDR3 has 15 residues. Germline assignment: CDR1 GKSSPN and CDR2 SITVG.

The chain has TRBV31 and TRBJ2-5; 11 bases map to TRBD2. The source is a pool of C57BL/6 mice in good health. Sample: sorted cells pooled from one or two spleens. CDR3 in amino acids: CAWSLTGGGGDTQYF. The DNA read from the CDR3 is TGTGCCTGGAGCCTGACTGGGGGGGGAGGAGACACCCAGTAC.